The 24 T cell receptor beta chains reported below all come from one sample, sequenced in a study of molecular identifiers for immune sequencing clone quantification. TCRdb passed the PCR reads through MiXCR, listing each CDR3 protein once. The sample holds around 460,000 distinct CDR3 sequences, 25% seen once. The sample was naive CD8+ T cells from blood, with Jurkat cell RNA spiked in. This sample's subset: FACS-sorted CD8+CD4-CCR7+CD45RA+ naive T cells. The receptors derive from a human donor in good health. Some libraries in this study had Jurkat cell RNA spiked in.

This clonotype was seen repeatedly, ten times or more. The chain has TRBV7-9 and TRBJ1-1, with D unclear. Looked up from germline, CDR1 is SEHNR and CDR2 is FQNEAQ (reference sequence). There are 12 residues in the CDR3. The V end was cut by 2 bases, the J end by 4 bases, with 5 bases between. The CDR3 protein is CASSLYTTEAFF. CDR3 bases: TGTGCCAGCAGCTTATACACCACTGAAGCTTTCTTT.

The V call is TRBV6-2 or TRBV6-3, the J call TRBJ1-5, with D perhaps TRBD1 (5 bases). The CDR3 sequence is 14 residues long. Germline CDR1 and CDR2: MNHEY and SVGEGT. The CDR3 DNA is TGTGCGAGGAGTTACTCGTGGGGGGATCAGCCCCAGCATTTT. Its protein product is CARSYSWGDQPQHF.

The chain combines TRBV10-2 with TRBJ1-2; 7 bases fit TRBD1. J gave up 6 bases and V 2 bases, and 3 bases lay outside the gene matches. The CDR3 consists of 13 residues. Germline V gives CDR1 WSHSY, CDR2 SAAADI. CDR3 bases: TGCGCCAGCAGTGAGGGCAGGGGGGATGGCTACACCTTC. This translates into CASSEGRGDGYTF.

Many counts were recorded for this clonotype. This chain joins TRBV27 and TRBJ1-1; D remains unclear. Trimming cost V 5 bases and J 0 bases, with 4 bases left between them. CDR1 is MNHEY and CDR2 is SMNVEV in the germline V gene (reference sequence). The CDR3 is 12 amino acids. CDR3 sequence (DNA): TGTGCCAGCAGTGCAGTGAACACTGAAGCTTTCTTT. Amino acid sequence: CASSAVNTEAFF.

CDR3 nucleotide sequence: TGTGCCAGCAGCGTTGTTGGGGGCGCTACAGGGTCGAACACTGAAGCTTTCTTT. This encodes CASSVVGGATGSNTEAFF. V usage is TRBV5-4 and J usage is TRBJ1-1; maybe TRBD1 (6 bases). Germline V lookup: CDR1 SGHNT, CDR2 YYREEE (reference sequence). Deletions cut 4 bases from V and 1 base from J, with 23 bases between. CDR3 length equals 18 residues.

As for this clonotype: Given a much more abundant clone one base away, this may be a read error. The chain uses TRBV12-3 or TRBV12-4 and TRBJ1-1; no reliable D call. The CDR3 consists of 14 residues. The CDR3 loop is CAGSYRRMNTEAFF. In nucleotides, the CDR3 is TGTGCCGGCAGTTACAGAAGAATGAACACTGAAGCTTTCTTT.

This clonotype was counted many times. The chain links TRBV4-1 to TRBJ1-6, with D uncertain. The CDR3 contains 14 residues. CDR1 is MGHRA, CDR2 YSYEKL, per germline. The germline V and J ends were trimmed by 3 bases and 5 bases, with 8 bases remaining between them. The CDR3 reads CASSHGSDNSPLHF. In DNA, the CDR3 is TGCGCCAGCAGCCATGGGAGTGATAATTCACCCCTCCACTTT.

The chain has TRBV5-1 and TRBJ2-7; D unresolved. Germline CDR1 reads SGHRS; CDR2 reads YFSETQ. V was shortened by 0 bases and J by 0 bases, with 10 bases between the two germline ends. The CDR3 runs 15 residues. Here the CDR3 reads CASSLVGSLSYEQYF. Here the CDR3 DNA reads TGCGCCAGCAGCTTGGTAGGGTCCCTCTCCTACGAGCAGTACTTC.

The chain employs TRBV29-1 and TRBJ2-1; possibly TRBD1 or TRBD2 for D (5 bases each). Germline-derived CDR1 and CDR2 are SQVTM and ANQGSEA. V lost 6 bases and J lost 9, with 15 bases in between. The CDR3 contains 12 residues. The CDR3 is CSVGVRASEQFF. CDR3 nucleotides: TGCAGCGTGGGGGTAAGGGCCTCTGAGCAGTTCTTC.

Concerning this clonotype: A clone one base away is much larger, so this may be a read error. The chain links TRBV13 to TRBJ1-1; 7 bases line up with TRBD1. The length of the CDR3 is 14 residues. Per the germline V gene, CDR1 is PRHDT and CDR2 is FYEKMQ (reference sequence). The chain's CDR3 is CASSKGQTNTGAFF. CDR3 DNA sequence: TGTGCCAGCAGCAAGGGACAGACGAACACTGGAGCTTTCTTT.

About this clonotype itself: One base away lies a much larger clone, so this may be a sequencing read error. The chain employs TRBV9 and TRBJ2-3, with 7 bases fitting TRBD2. This CDR3 has 14 amino acids. CDR1 and CDR2 (germline): SGDLS, YYNGEE. CDR3 DNA sequence: TGTGCCAGCAGCGAAGCGGGAACCTCAGATACGGAGTATTTT. It specifies CASSEAGTSDTEYF.

This clonotype was detected many times. Written as DNA, the CDR3 is TGCAGTGCTAGCATGGGACTGAACACCGGGGAGCTGTTTTTT. Protein sequence: CSASMGLNTGELFF. The rearrangement joins TRBV20-1 to TRBJ2-2; the D gene is possibly TRBD2 (6 bases). Per the germline V gene, CDR1 is DFQATT and CDR2 is SNEGSKA (reference sequence). V dropped 3 bases and J dropped 1 base, with 9 bases sitting between them. This CDR3 spans 14 amino acids.

This clonotype was found many times. This chain joins TRBV7-9 and TRBJ2-6; D uncertain. Germline CDR1 SEHNR, CDR2 FQNEAQ (reference sequence). This CDR3 contains 14 residues. The V end lost 5 bases, the J end lost 4 bases, and 9 bases lay between the germline ends. The CDR3 region is CASSNNTGANVLTF. DNA of the CDR3: TGTGCCAGCAGCAATAATACCGGGGCCAACGTCCTGACTTTC.

This clonotype was counted a few times. This chain links TRBV28 with TRBJ2-5, with a possible D match to TRBD1 (6 bases). The V gene lost 5 bases and the J gene lost 7 bases, with 20 bases spanning the gap. Germline values: CDR1 MDHEN, CDR2 SYDVKM. The CDR3 has 15 amino acids. CDR3 residues: CASSPSPDRIVTQYF. Here the CDR3 DNA reads TGTGCCAGCAGTCCCTCCCCCGACAGGATAGTGACCCAGTACTTC.

This sequence joins TRBV4-3 and TRBJ2-1; possible D gene TRBD2, 6 bases. The germline V gene has CDR1 LGHNA and CDR2 YSLEER. The CDR3 runs to 17 residues. Trimming removed 0 bases at V and 10 bases at J, with 22 bases between. The CDR3: CASSQEPVYGGRGEQFF. The DNA of the CDR3 is TGCGCCAGCAGCCAAGAACCTGTGTACGGCGGGCGGGGCGAGCAGTTCTTC.

V and J are TRBV6-2 or TRBV6-3 and TRBJ1-1, with D maybe TRBD1 (5 bases). Germline values: CDR1 MNHEY, CDR2 SVGEGT. Trimming stripped 0 bases from V and 11 bases from J, with 10 bases between. The CDR3 spans 12 residues. The CDR3 region is CASSYSGDGAFF. The CDR3 bases are TGTGCCAGCAGTTACTCAGGGGACGGTGCTTTCTTT.

As concerns this clonotype: The junction and the germline gene differ at one end; a read error may be behind it. The chain employs TRBV27 and TRBJ2-3, with D maybe TRBD1 (6 bases). CDR1 is MNHEY and CDR2 is SMNVEV in the germline V gene (reference sequence). The CDR3 consists of 14 residues. CDR3 DNA: TGTGCCAGCAAAAGGACAGATCGCACAGATACGCAGTGTTTT. Protein product: CASKRTDRTDTQCF.

This clonotype has ten or more counts. The rearrangement uses TRBV29-1 and TRBJ2-5; 7 nucleotides agree with TRBD1. V trimming: 7 bases; J trimming: 5 bases; junction bases outside the gene matches: 10. This CDR3 has 13 residues. Germline V gene sequence: CDR1 SQVTM, CDR2 ANQGSEA. CDR3 nucleotide sequence: TGCAGCGACGACAAACAGGGGTTTGAGACCCAGTACTTC. Translating it yields CSDDKQGFETQYF. The complete variable domain, with remaining parts taken from reference TRBV29-1 and TRBJ2-5, reads SAVISQKPSRDICQRGTSLTIQCQVDSQVTMMFWYRQQPGQSLTLIATANQGSEATYESGFVIDKFPISRPNLTFSTLTVSNMSPEDSSIYLCSDDKQGFETQYFGPGTRLLVL.

This clonotype was detected many times. The J gene is TRBJ2-4, the V gene TRBV12-3 or TRBV12-4; a possible D gene is TRBD2 (5 bases). Trimming pared 3 bases from V and 5 bases from J, leaving 14 bases between. The CDR3 has 15 amino acids. The CDR3 DNA follows: TGTGCCAGCAGTTTGTCGCGGGTTTTAGAAAACATTCAGTACTTC. This translates into CASSLSRVLENIQYF.

The chain combines TRBV7-6 with TRBJ1-1; a weak D match, TRBD1 (5 bases). The ends were cut back, 1 base at V and 2 bases at J, with 11 bases in the middle. Germline V CDR1 and CDR2: SGHVS, FNYEAQ. This CDR3 has 15 amino acids. CDR3 sequence reads: CASSLGPQGNTEAFF. CDR3 DNA: TGTGCCAGCAGCTTAGGTCCGCAGGGAAACACTGAAGCTTTCTTT.

As for this clonotype: The junction departs from the called germline gene at one end, perhaps through a read error. V and J are TRBV13 and TRBJ2-3; the match to TRBD1 covers 8 bases. Germline values: CDR1 PRHDT, CDR2 FYEKMQ (reference sequence). This CDR3 region has 15 residues. The CDR3 sequence: CAGSSGGGRTDTQYF. The CDR3 DNA follows: TGTGCCGGCAGCTCAGGGGGCGGAAGGACCGATACGCAGTATTTT.

This clonotype was observed a few times. In nucleotides, the CDR3 is TGTGCCATCAGTGAATCAATGGGTTTCGGCACTGAAGCTTTCTTT. Its translation: CAISESMGFGTEAFF. V gene TRBV10-3 combines with J gene TRBJ1-1; no clear D. The CDR3 is made up of 15 amino acids. The V gene lost 3 bases and the J gene lost 4 bases, with 15 bases spanning the gap. Germline-derived CDR1 and CDR2 are ENHRY and SYGVKD.

Notes on this clonotype: This could be a read error, since a much larger clone is one nucleotide away. This chain uses TRBV6-1 with TRBJ2-7; D gene ambiguous. Germline-derived CDR1 and CDR2 are MNHNS and SASEGT. The CDR3 totals 14 residues. The CDR3 DNA is TGTGCCAGCAGATACCTGGACCAGACCTACGGGCAGTACTTC. It translates to CASRYLDQTYGQYF.

This clonotype came up many times. The J gene is TRBJ1-1, the V gene TRBV28; D is uncertain. Trimming stripped 1 base from V and 1 base from J, with 13 bases between. Germline V gene lookup returns CDR1 MDHEN and CDR2 SYDVKM. CDR3 size: 16 residues. CDR3 protein: CASSLYGLFKNTEAFF. CDR3 bases: TGTGCCAGCAGTTTATATGGCCTATTTAAGAACACTGAAGCTTTCTTT.